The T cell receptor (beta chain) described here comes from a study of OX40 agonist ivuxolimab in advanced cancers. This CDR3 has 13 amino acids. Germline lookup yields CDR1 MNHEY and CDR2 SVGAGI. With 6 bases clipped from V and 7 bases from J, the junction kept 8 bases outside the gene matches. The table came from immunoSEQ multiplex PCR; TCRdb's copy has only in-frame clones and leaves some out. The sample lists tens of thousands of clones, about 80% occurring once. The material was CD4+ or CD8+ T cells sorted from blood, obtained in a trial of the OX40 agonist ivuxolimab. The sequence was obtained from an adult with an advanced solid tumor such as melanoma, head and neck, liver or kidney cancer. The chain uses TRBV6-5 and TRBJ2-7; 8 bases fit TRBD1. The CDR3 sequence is CASRRGQGLEQYF. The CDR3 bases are TGTGCCAGCAGACGCGGACAGGGTCTTGAGCAGTACTTC.